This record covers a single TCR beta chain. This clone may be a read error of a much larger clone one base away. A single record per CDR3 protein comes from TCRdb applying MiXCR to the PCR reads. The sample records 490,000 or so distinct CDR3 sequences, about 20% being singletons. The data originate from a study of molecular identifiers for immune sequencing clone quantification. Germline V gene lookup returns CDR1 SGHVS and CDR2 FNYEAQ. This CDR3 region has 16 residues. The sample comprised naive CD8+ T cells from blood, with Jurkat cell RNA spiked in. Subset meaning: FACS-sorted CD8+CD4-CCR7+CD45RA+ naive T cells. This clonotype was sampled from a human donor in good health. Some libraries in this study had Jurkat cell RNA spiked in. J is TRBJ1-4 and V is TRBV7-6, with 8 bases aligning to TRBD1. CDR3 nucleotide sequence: TGTGCCGGCAGCTCGACCGGGACAGGAAGTAATGAAAAACTGTTTTTT. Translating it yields CAGSSTGTGSNEKLFF.